This T cell receptor beta chain was identified in a study of blood T cell repertoires in COVID-19. V was pared by 4 bases and J by 0 bases, with 10 bases between. CDR3 size: 14 residues. Germline V lookup: CDR1 SGDLS, CDR2 YYNGEE. Profiling relied on immunoSEQ multiplex PCR, and the TCRdb table lists in-frame clones only, not all of them. The sample lists about 29,000 clones, 89% occurring once. The receptor's source is a human donor in a cohort sampled during active COVID-19. The sequenced sample was peripheral blood. The chain carries TRBV9 and TRBJ1-2; TRBD1 might be the D (6 bases). The DNA of the CDR3 is TGTGCCAGCAGCCCCGGGACAACTAACTATGGCTACACCTTC. This translates into CASSPGTTNYGYTF.